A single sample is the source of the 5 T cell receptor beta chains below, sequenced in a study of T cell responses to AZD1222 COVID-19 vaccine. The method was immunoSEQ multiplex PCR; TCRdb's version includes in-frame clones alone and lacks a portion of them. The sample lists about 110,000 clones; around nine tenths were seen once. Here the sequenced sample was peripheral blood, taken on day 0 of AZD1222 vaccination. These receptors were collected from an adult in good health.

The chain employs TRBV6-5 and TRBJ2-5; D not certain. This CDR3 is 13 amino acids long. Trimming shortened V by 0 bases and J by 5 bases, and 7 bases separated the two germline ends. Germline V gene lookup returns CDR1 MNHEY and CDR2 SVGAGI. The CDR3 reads CASSYSSRETQYF. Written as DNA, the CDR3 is TGTGCCAGCAGTTACTCGAGTAGGGAGACCCAGTACTTC.

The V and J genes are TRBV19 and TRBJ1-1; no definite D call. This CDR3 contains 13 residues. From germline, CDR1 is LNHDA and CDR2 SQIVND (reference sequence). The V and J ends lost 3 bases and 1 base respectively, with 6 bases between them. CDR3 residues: CASSIGRNTEAFF. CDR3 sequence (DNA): TGTGCCAGTAGTATTGGGAGGAACACTGAAGCTTTCTTT.

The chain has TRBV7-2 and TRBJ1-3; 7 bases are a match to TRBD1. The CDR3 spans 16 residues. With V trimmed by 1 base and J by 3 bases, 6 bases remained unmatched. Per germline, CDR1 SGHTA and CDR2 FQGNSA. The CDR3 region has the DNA TGTGCCAGCAGCTTAGGGTCTGACAGGGTTGGAAACACCATATATTTT. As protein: CASSLGSDRVGNTIYF. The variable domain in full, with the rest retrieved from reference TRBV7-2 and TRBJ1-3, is GAGVSQSPSNKVTEKGKDVELRCDPISGHTALYWYRQSLGQGLEFLIYFQGNSAPDKSGLPSDRFSAERTGGSVSTLTIQRTQQEDSAVYLCASSLGSDRVGNTIYFGEGSWLTVV.

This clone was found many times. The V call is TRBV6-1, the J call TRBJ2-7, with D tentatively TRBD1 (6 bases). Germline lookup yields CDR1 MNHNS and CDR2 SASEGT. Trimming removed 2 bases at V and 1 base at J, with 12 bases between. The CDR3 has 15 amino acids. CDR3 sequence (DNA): TGTGCCAGCAGTGAATCCCCGGACAGTTCCTACGAGCAGTACTTC. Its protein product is CASSESPDSSYEQYF.

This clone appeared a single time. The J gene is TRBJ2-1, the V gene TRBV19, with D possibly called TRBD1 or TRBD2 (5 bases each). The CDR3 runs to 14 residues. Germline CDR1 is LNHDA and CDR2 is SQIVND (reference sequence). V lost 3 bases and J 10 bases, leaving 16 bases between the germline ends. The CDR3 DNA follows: TGTGCCAGTAGTATCGGGGTGGGGCTATCAGAGCAGTTCTTC. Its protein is CASSIGVGLSEQFF.